The rows below give T cell receptor beta chains drawn from one sample of a study of blood T cell repertoires in COVID-19. TCRdb keeps only in-frame clones here, not all; method: immunoSEQ multiplex PCR. The data show tens of thousands of clones, 75% to 90% seen once. The sample comprised peripheral blood. These receptor sequences come from a man in his 60s with active or convalescent COVID-19. The CDR3 runs from the conserved cysteine through the conserved F or W. The order of the fields is clone size, V gene, D gene, J gene, CDR3 DNA, CDR3 protein. A D gene is named only where the DNA matches it firmly. Rows give clone size only sometimes, using once, few, many, or a class for an expanded clone.

NA	TRBV6-2/TRBV6-3	NA	TRBJ1-1	TGTGCCAGCAGTTACGGAACAGTCGAGAACACTGAAGCTTTCTTT	CASSYGTVENTEAFF
NA	TRBV5-1	NA	TRBJ1-2	TGCGCCAGCAGCTTGGACACCGGGTCATATGGCTACACCTTC	CASSLDTGSYGYTF
NA	TRBV7-9	NA	TRBJ1-1	TGTGCCAGCAGCTTTGGAGAACGGAACACTGAAGCTTTCTTT	CASSFGERNTEAFF
NA	TRBV29-1	NA	TRBJ1-1	TGCAGCGTTGAATCGGTTTTGAACACTGAAGCTTTCTTT	CSVESVLNTEAFF
NA	TRBV7-2	TRBD2	TRBJ2-1	TGTGCCAGCAGCCAGCGGGGGGAGAATGAGCAGTTCTTC	CASSQRGENEQFF
NA	TRBV4-1	TRBD2	TRBJ2-2	TGCGCCAGCAGCCATGGGGGACTAGCAGACACCGGGGAGCTGTTTTTT	CASSHGGLADTGELFF
once	TRBV28	TRBD2	TRBJ2-2	TGTGCCAGCAGTTTAGGTGGGGGGGCCGGGGAGCTGTTTTTT	CASSLGGGAGELFF
NA	TRBV5-1	NA	TRBJ2-3	TGCGCCAGCAGCCCCCCTTCTAGCACAGATACGCAGTATTTT	CASSPPSSTDTQYF
once	TRBV27	TRBD1	TRBJ1-2	TGTGCCAGCAGTTCCCTCAGGAAGGCAGGGGGCCTCTATGGCTACACCTTC	CASSSLRKAGGLYGYTF
few	TRBV3-1/TRBV3-2	TRBD2	TRBJ2-2	TGTGCCAGCAGCCAAGTGGTAGCGGGGGTCGGTGGGGAGCTGTTTTTT	CASSQVVAGVGGELFF
NA	TRBV5-1	NA	TRBJ2-3	TGCGCCAGCAGCGTCTACAGTTCTAGCACAGATACGCAGTATTTT	CASSVYSSSTDTQYF
NA	TRBV4-3	TRBD2	TRBJ2-3	TGCGCCAGCAGCCAAAACCCTAGCGGGGGTGCAGAGGATACGCAGTATTTT	CASSQNPSGGAEDTQYF
NA	TRBV7-2	NA	TRBJ1-2	TGTGCCAGCAGCCCCCGGGTGCAGAATTACTATGGCTACACCTTC	CASSPRVQNYYGYTF
NA	TRBV19	NA	TRBJ2-5	TGTGCCAGTAGTACCAACAGCCAAGAGACCCAGTACTTC	CASSTNSQETQYF
once	TRBV28	TRBD1	TRBJ1-4	TGTGCCAGCAGTTTTGGAGGGGGCGGTGAAAAACTGTTTTTT	CASSFGGGGEKLFF
NA	TRBV27	TRBD2	TRBJ2-1	TGTGCCAGCAGACCAGGGACTAGCGGGCGTTCCTACAATGAGCAGTTCTTC	CASRPGTSGRSYNEQFF